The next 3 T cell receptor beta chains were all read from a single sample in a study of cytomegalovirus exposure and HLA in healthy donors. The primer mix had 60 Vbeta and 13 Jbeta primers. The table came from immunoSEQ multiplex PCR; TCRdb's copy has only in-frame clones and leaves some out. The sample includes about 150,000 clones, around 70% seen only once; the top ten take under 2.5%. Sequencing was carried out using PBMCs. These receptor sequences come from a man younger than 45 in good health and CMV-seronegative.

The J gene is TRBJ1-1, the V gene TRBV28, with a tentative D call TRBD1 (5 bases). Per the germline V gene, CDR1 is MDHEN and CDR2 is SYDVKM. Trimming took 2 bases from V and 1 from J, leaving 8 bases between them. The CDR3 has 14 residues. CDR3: CASSLSDRNTEAFF. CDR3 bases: TGTGCCAGCAGTTTAAGTGACAGGAACACTGAAGCTTTCTTT.

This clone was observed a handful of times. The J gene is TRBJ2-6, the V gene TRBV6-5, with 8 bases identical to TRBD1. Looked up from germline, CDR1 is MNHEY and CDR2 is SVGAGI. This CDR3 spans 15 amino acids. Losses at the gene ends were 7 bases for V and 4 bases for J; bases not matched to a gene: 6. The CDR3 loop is CASKAGGSGANVLTF. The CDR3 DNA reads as TGTGCCAGCAAGGCAGGGGGCTCCGGGGCCAACGTCCTGACTTTC.

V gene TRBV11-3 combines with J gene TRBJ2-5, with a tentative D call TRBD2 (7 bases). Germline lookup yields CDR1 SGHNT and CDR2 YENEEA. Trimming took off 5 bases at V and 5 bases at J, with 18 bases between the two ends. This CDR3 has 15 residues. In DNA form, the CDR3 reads TGTGCCAGCAGCAGAGGGGCGGGGGCGCGTGAGACCCAGTACTTC. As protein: CASSRGAGARETQYF.